These 8 T cell receptor beta chains came from one sample sequenced in a study of shared clonotypes between healthy human individuals. Assay used: immunoSEQ multiplex PCR; TCRdb lists only in-frame clones, some missing. The profile covers around 330,000 clones, with about 74% appearing a single time and approximately 10% taken by the ten largest. Source material: memory CD4+ T cells sorted from blood. The subset denotes: CD45RA-negative fraction. The receptors here all came from a man aged 25-40 years in good health.

J is TRBJ1-4 and V is TRBV7-9, with D possibly being TRBD1 (5 bases). CDR3 length: 14 residues. V shed 5 bases and J shed 7 bases, with 14 bases lying between them. CDR1 and CDR2 (germline): SEHNR, FQNEAQ (reference sequence). CDR3 sequence: CASSPLMRGEKLFF. The DNA for the CDR3 is TGTGCCAGCAGCCCCCTCATGAGGGGTGAAAAACTGTTTTTT.

The V call is TRBV19, the J call TRBJ2-7; the match to TRBD2 covers 7 bases. The CDR3 spans 14 residues. J was trimmed by 2 bases and V by 2 bases; bases with no gene match: 3. CDR1 is LNHDA, CDR2 SQIVND, per germline (reference sequence). CDR3 bases: TGTGCCAGTAGTATAACGCTAGCGGCCTACGAGCAGTACTTC. Translated, it gives CASSITLAAYEQYF.

This clone has more than one count but fewer than ten. V is TRBV29-1 and J is TRBJ2-1; D is unresolved. The CDR3 is 13 residues long. Per the germline V gene, CDR1 is SQVTM and CDR2 is ANQGSEA. V lost 3 bases to trimming and J lost 9 bases, with 15 bases between them. CDR3 bases: TGCAGCGTTGAGGTCGGTAAGTCCGGTGAGCAGTTCTTC. Translated: CSVEVGKSGEQFF.

This clone showed up just a few times. The CDR3 DNA is TGTGCCAGCAGCGCTGGGACAGGGGTTGGAAACACCATATATTTT. The encoded protein is CASSAGTGVGNTIYF. The chain combines TRBV9 with TRBJ1-3; 10 bases match TRBD1. V gave up 3 bases and J gave up 3 bases; unmatched junction bases: 3. Germline values: CDR1 SGDLS, CDR2 YYNGEE. The CDR3 consists of 15 residues.

The chain joins TRBV5-1 to TRBJ1-1, with 11 bases identical to TRBD1. V shed 4 bases and J 0 bases; nucleotides not matched to a gene: 11. The CDR3 has 18 residues. Germline CDR1 is SGHRS and CDR2 is YFSETQ. For the CDR3, the DNA is TGCGCCAGCAGCCCGGCCGGGACAGGGGGTTTCATGAACACTGAAGCTTTCTTT. Translated: CASSPAGTGGFMNTEAFF.

The chain joins TRBV18 to TRBJ2-4, with 9 nucleotides matching TRBD1. This CDR3 contains 15 residues. The trim removed 7 bases at V and 3 bases at J, leaving 7 bases unmatched. Looked up from germline, CDR1 is KGHSH and CDR2 is LQKENI. This CDR3 reads CASFPDRGGKNIQYF. The CDR3 DNA sequence: TGTGCCAGCTTCCCGGACAGGGGAGGCAAAAACATTCAGTACTTC. Combining the CDR3 with reference TRBV18 and TRBJ2-4 gives the whole variable domain NAGVMQNPRHLVRRRGQEARLRCSPMKGHSHVYWYRQLPEEGLKFMVYLQKENIIDESGMPKERFSAEFPKEGPSILRIQQVVRGDSAAYFCASFPDRGGKNIQYFGAGTRLSVL.

The rearrangement uses TRBV5-4 and TRBJ1-6; D remains ambiguous. With 0 bases removed from V and 6 bases from J, the gap between germline ends came to 7 bases. Looked up from germline, CDR1 is SGHNT and CDR2 is YYREEE (reference sequence). This CDR3 has 14 residues. CDR3 sequence: CASSLDGANSPLHF. The CDR3 DNA follows: TGTGCCAGCAGCTTGGACGGAGCTAATTCACCCCTCCACTTT.

V usage is TRBV20-1 and J usage is TRBJ2-7; D is unclear. The CDR3 runs to 11 residues. Trimming cost V 8 bases and J 6 bases, with 14 bases left between them. From germline, CDR1 is DFQATT and CDR2 SNEGSKA (reference sequence). The CDR3 protein is CSLVGGAEQYF. The DNA for the CDR3 is TGCAGTCTCGTAGGCGGAGCCGAGCAGTACTTC.